This TCR beta chain derives from a study of cytotoxic CD8 clonotypes in ibrutinib-treated CLL. Study-level points and caveats: Patients showed higher baseline clonality than age-matched healthy donors, and it tracked circulating CD8+ T-cell counts.

TCRdb's table, derived via immunoSEQ multiplex PCR, lists solely in-frame clones and lacks some. The table shows fewer than 300,000 clones, with around 69% occurring only once. Germline lookup yields CDR1 SQVTM and CDR2 ANQGSEA. The V segment lost 5 bases and the J segment 2 bases; nucleotides outside the gene matches: 5. The CDR3 is 13 residues long. This clone was counted a few times. The antigen remains unidentified. The receptor's source is a human donor with chronic lymphocytic leukemia. Here the sequenced sample was PBMCs, taken at disease progression, from a patient treated with ibrutinib. This chain uses TRBV29-1 with TRBJ2-7; 8 bases agree with TRBD1. The CDR3 sequence: CSVQGQAPYEQYF. CDR3 DNA sequence: TGCAGCGTTCAGGGACAGGCCCCCTACGAGCAGTACTTC.